Below are 23 T cell receptor beta chains sequenced from a single sample in a study of T cell clones after liver transplantation. Profiling relied on immunoSEQ multiplex PCR, and the TCRdb table lists in-frame clones only, not all of them. The sample holds approximately 51,000 clones, 55% to 75% seen once. The source material was CD4+ T cells from blood, sampled roughly 55 months after liver transplant. The receptors derive from a human patient who received a liver transplant. Some T cells may trace back to the graft donor.

V gene TRBV5-1 combines with J gene TRBJ1-4, with D hard to call. Germline V gene sequence: CDR1 SGHRS, CDR2 YFSETQ. V was trimmed by 0 bases and J by 3 bases, leaving 6 bases between them. The CDR3 loop spans 14 amino acids. CDR3 loop: CASSLGASNEKLFF. CDR3 coding DNA: TGCGCCAGCAGCTTGGGGGCGTCTAATGAAAAACTGTTTTTT.

This clone is classed as medium-sized (0.01 to 0.1%). This rearrangement joins TRBV5-1 to TRBJ1-4, with D maybe TRBD1 (5 bases). V lost 4 bases to trimming and J lost 5 bases, with 12 bases between them. Germline values: CDR1 SGHRS, CDR2 YFSETQ. The CDR3 has 14 residues. The CDR3 coding sequence is TGCGCCAGCAGCCTCGACAGCAGCAATGAAAAACTGTTTTTT. This translates into CASSLDSSNEKLFF.

This clone was recorded once. The chain recombines TRBV20-1 with TRBJ1-1; D gene ambiguous. The CDR3 has 10 residues. Germline-derived CDR1 and CDR2 are DFQATT and SNEGSKA (reference sequence). V lost 4 bases to trimming and J lost 6 bases, with 6 bases between them. For the CDR3, the DNA is TGCAGTGCTATCCAAGCTGAAGCTTTCTTT. Its translation: CSAIQAEAFF.

The V gene is TRBV28, the J gene TRBJ1-1; D is unresolved. CDR3 length equals 15 residues. Germline V gives CDR1 MDHEN, CDR2 SYDVKM. The V gene lost 1 base and the J gene lost 5 bases, with 14 bases spanning the gap. The CDR3 is CASSLSLGGRTEAFF. CDR3 nucleotide sequence: TGTGCCAGCAGTTTATCCCTGGGCGGGAGAACTGAAGCTTTCTTT. The variable domain in full, completed from reference TRBV28 and TRBJ1-1, reads DVKVTQSSRYLVKRTGEKVFLECVQDMDHENMFWYRQDPGLGLRLIYFSYDVKMKEKGDIPEGYSVSREKKERFSLILESASTNQTSMYLCASSLSLGGRTEAFFGQGTRLTVV.

The CDR3: CASMKIMNTEAFF. CDR3 nucleotides: TGTGCCAGCATGAAGATTATGAACACTGAAGCTTTCTTT. The chain uses TRBV2 and TRBJ1-1; D gene unclear. The V and J ends lost 7 bases and 0 bases respectively, with 9 bases between them. There are 13 residues in the CDR3. Germline V gene lookup returns CDR1 SNHLY and CDR2 FYNNEI.

This clone was seen more than once but under ten times. V is TRBV28 and J is TRBJ1-2, with D possibly TRBD1 on 5 matching bases. Trimming removed 6 bases from V and 0 bases from J, with 23 bases in between. The CDR3 contains 18 residues. The germline V gene has CDR1 MDHEN and CDR2 SYDVKM. The CDR3 sequence: CASRTPLGTLSSNYGYTF. DNA of the CDR3: TGTGCCAGCAGAACCCCCTTAGGGACGCTCTCCTCTAACTATGGCTACACCTTC.

This chain connects TRBV9 to TRBJ2-3; no reliable D call. Germline CDR1 reads SGDLS; CDR2 reads YYNGEE. The ends were cut back, 3 bases at V and 2 bases at J, with 7 bases in the middle. This CDR3 has 13 amino acids. The chain's CDR3 is CASSAPITDTQYF. In DNA, the CDR3 is TGTGCCAGCAGCGCCCCGATCACAGATACGCAGTATTTT.

J is TRBJ2-7 and V is TRBV7-8; perhaps TRBD1 as D (6 bases). With 2 bases removed from V and 2 bases from J, the gap between germline ends came to 16 bases. The CDR3 loop spans 16 amino acids. In germline, CDR1 is SGHVS, CDR2 FQNEAQ. The CDR3 coding sequence is TGTGCCAGCAGCTTAAACCACAGGGAACCTCCCTACGAGCAGTACTTC. As protein: CASSLNHREPPYEQYF.

The chain carries TRBV5-1 and TRBJ2-7; TRBD2 matches at 14 bases. The CDR3 is 16 residues long. The germline V gene encodes CDR1 SGHRS and CDR2 YFSETQ. J gave up 1 base and V 2 bases, and 2 bases lay outside the gene matches. CDR3 amino acids: CASSFGLAGGSYEQYF. DNA of the CDR3: TGCGCCAGCAGCTTCGGACTAGCGGGGGGTTCCTACGAGCAGTACTTC.

The chain couples TRBV7-8 to TRBJ2-3, with D maybe TRBD1 (5 bases). In germline, CDR1 is SGHVS, CDR2 FQNEAQ. The V and J ends lost 1 base and 0 bases respectively, with 8 bases between them. The CDR3 totals 15 residues. This CDR3 is CASSLEGKSTDTQYF. As DNA, the CDR3 is TGTGCCAGCAGCTTAGAGGGGAAAAGCACAGATACGCAGTATTTT.

The gene calls are TRBV7-2 and TRBJ1-5; D ambiguous. Germline CDR1 reads SGHTA; CDR2 reads FQGNSA. The CDR3 runs 12 residues. V dropped 2 bases and J dropped 3 bases, with 2 bases sitting between them. The CDR3 nucleotides are TGTGCCAGCAGCTTAACCAATCAGCCCCAGCATTTT. This encodes CASSLTNQPQHF.

The V gene is TRBV2, the J gene TRBJ2-7; 13 bases map to TRBD2. Germline CDR1 is SNHLY and CDR2 is FYNNEI. Trimming cost V 3 bases and J 9 bases; bases outside gene matches: 8. The CDR3 totals 15 residues. The CDR3 loop is CASSETSGGSIGQYF. For the CDR3, the DNA is TGTGCCAGCAGTGAGACTAGCGGGGGGTCAATTGGGCAGTACTTC.

The rearrangement uses TRBV6-6 and TRBJ1-5; 8 bases align to TRBD1. Losses at the gene ends were 2 bases for V and 3 bases for J; bases not matched to a gene: 3. The CDR3 extends over 15 amino acids. CDR1 and CDR2 from the germline V gene are MNHNY and SVGAGI (reference sequence). CDR3 loop: CASSYGDRSNQPQHF. As DNA, the CDR3 is TGTGCCAGCAGTTACGGGGACAGGTCCAATCAGCCCCAGCATTTT.

The gene calls are TRBV19 and TRBJ2-7; possibly TRBD1 for D (6 bases). There are 16 residues in the CDR3. The germline V and J ends were trimmed by 5 bases and 1 base, with 18 bases remaining between them. Germline CDR1 reads LNHDA; CDR2 reads SQIVND (reference sequence). In nucleotides, the CDR3 is TGTGCCAGTAGTCGAAAGGTACAGGGCACGTCCTACGAGCAGTACTTC. It yields the protein CASSRKVQGTSYEQYF.

V and J are TRBV6-5 and TRBJ1-6, with 7 bases matching TRBD1. CDR1 and CDR2 from the germline V gene are MNHEY and SVGAGI. Trimming at V came to 3 bases and at J to 7 bases, leaving 6 bases not matched to a gene. CDR3 size: 15 residues. For the CDR3, the DNA is TGTGCCAGCAGTTATGGGGGACAGAAAAATTCACCCCTCCACTTT. This gives the protein CASSYGGQKNSPLHF.

This clone turned up a few times. The V call is TRBV2, the J call TRBJ2-2; D perhaps matches TRBD1 (6 bases). CDR1 is SNHLY, CDR2 FYNNEI, per germline. V was trimmed by 5 bases and J by 1 base, leaving 11 bases between them. The CDR3 is 15 residues long. The CDR3 coding sequence is TGTGCCAGCAGTCGGACAGCGGAGAACACCGGGGAGCTGTTTTTT. Amino acid sequence: CASSRTAENTGELFF.

This clone was counted only a few times. This chain links TRBV5-1 with TRBJ1-4; D not resolved. Germline values: CDR1 SGHRS, CDR2 YFSETQ. The V end was cut by 1 base, the J end by 5 bases, with 18 bases between. This CDR3 has 17 residues. CDR3 in DNA: TGCGCCAGCAGCTTGAGGAGTAGGTGGGCCCAAAATGAAAAACTGTTTTTT. It specifies CASSLRSRWAQNEKLFF.

This clone showed up just a few times. The DNA for the CDR3 is TGTGCCAGCGGCCTGACAGGGAACTATGGCTACACCTTC. Translated: CASGLTGNYGYTF. The chain uses TRBV27 and TRBJ1-2, with 7 bases matching TRBD1. This CDR3 spans 13 amino acids. J was trimmed by 2 bases and V by 8 bases; bases with no gene match: 5. CDR1 and CDR2 (germline): MNHEY, SMNVEV (reference sequence).

CDR3 sequence: CASSSPGANYGYTF. CDR3 coding DNA: TGTGCCAGCAGCTCCCCCGGAGCTAACTATGGCTACACCTTC. V and J are TRBV11-1 and TRBJ1-2; no clear D gene. CDR3 length: 14 amino acids. CDR1 and CDR2 from the germline V gene are SGHAT and FQDESV (reference sequence). Trimming removed 4 bases from V and 0 bases from J, with 9 bases in between.

This clone was detected a few times. V gene TRBV5-1 combines with J gene TRBJ2-1; D is undetermined. Germline CDR1 reads SGHRS; CDR2 reads YFSETQ. The CDR3 totals 14 residues. V was pared by 0 bases and J by 4 bases, with 8 bases between. The CDR3 DNA reads as TGCGCCAGCAGCTTGGAAGAATATTACAATGAGCAGTTCTTC. Translated, it gives CASSLEEYYNEQFF.

Sample share makes this clone medium-sized. The chain uses TRBV5-1 and TRBJ1-5; D remains unclear. Germline CDR1 SGHRS, CDR2 YFSETQ. This CDR3 has 14 amino acids. Trimming took off 1 base at V and 7 bases at J, with 12 bases between the two ends. The chain's CDR3 is CASSLMGGEQPQHF. DNA of the CDR3: TGCGCCAGCAGCTTGATGGGAGGCGAGCAGCCCCAGCATTTT.

The chain carries TRBV7-8 and TRBJ1-4, with TRBD1 matching over 7 bases. From germline, CDR1 is SGHVS and CDR2 FQNEAQ. Trimming took 5 bases from V and 4 from J; bases not matched to a gene: 7. The CDR3 consists of 15 residues. CDR3 in DNA: TGTGCCAGCAGCCCTGACAGGGTTTATAATGAAAAACTGTTTTTT. It encodes CASSPDRVYNEKLFF.

The V call is TRBV28, the J call TRBJ1-2, with D possibly matching TRBD1 (5 bases). CDR3 length: 14 amino acids. Germline V gives CDR1 MDHEN, CDR2 SYDVKM. Trimming stripped 4 bases from V and 1 base from J, with 10 bases between. The CDR3 coding sequence is TGTGCCAGCAGTTACACCAGGGTTAACTATGGCTACACCTTC. Protein sequence: CASSYTRVNYGYTF.